A single sample gave rise to the 24 T cell receptor beta chains below, sequenced in a study of T cell responses to AZD1222 COVID-19 vaccine. The method was immunoSEQ multiplex PCR; TCRdb's version includes in-frame clones alone and lacks a portion of them. The sample lists 150,000 or so clones; just over 90% were seen once. The sequencing used peripheral blood, collected on day 0 of AZD1222 vaccination. The receptors originated from an adult in good health.

This chain links TRBV18 with TRBJ2-7; D tentatively fits TRBD1 or TRBD2 (5 bases each). Trimming took off 1 base at V and 9 bases at J, with 22 bases between the two ends. Germline CDR1 and CDR2: KGHSH and LQKENI. This CDR3 contains 16 residues. CDR3 nucleotides: TGTGCCAGCTCACCACTCATGCAGGGACCGACTGACTCGCAGTACTTC. This sequence encodes CASSPLMQGPTDSQYF. Variable domain in full (rest from reference TRBV18 and TRBJ2-7): NAGVMQNPRHLVRRRGQEARLRCSPMKGHSHVYWYRQLPEEGLKFMVYLQKENIIDESGMPKERFSAEFPKEGPSILRIQQVVRGDSAAYFCASSPLMQGPTDSQYFGPGTRLTVT.

Only one count was recorded for this clone. This rearrangement joins TRBV28 to TRBJ1-5; D is unresolved. The germline CDR1 and CDR2 sequences are MDHEN and SYDVKM. V was clipped by 7 bases and J by 8 bases, with 12 bases between them. The CDR3 runs to 12 residues. CDR3 sequence reads: CASNWGIKPQHF. In nucleotides, the CDR3 is TGTGCCAGCAACTGGGGAATAAAGCCCCAGCATTTT.

V and J are TRBV4-3 and TRBJ1-4; no clear D gene. The CDR3 has 15 residues. V lost 0 bases and J 7 bases, leaving 12 bases between the germline ends. Per germline, CDR1 LGHNA and CDR2 YSLEER. CDR3 DNA sequence: TGCGCCAGCAGCCAAGATCTCGGCCGGGGTGAAAAACTGTTTTTT. It yields the protein CASSQDLGRGEKLFF.

J is TRBJ1-5 and V is TRBV6-1; D gene unclear. Germline assignment: CDR1 MNHNS and CDR2 SASEGT. CDR3 size: 16 residues. Trimming took off 2 bases at V and 1 base at J, with 12 bases between the two ends. CDR3 nucleotide sequence: TGTGCCAGCAGTGAAAGGACGGGGTGGAGCAATCAGCCCCAGCATTTT. It codes for CASSERTGWSNQPQHF.

The rearrangement uses TRBV10-3 and TRBJ1-3; D call uncertain. The CDR3 is 14 residues long. CDR1 is ENHRY, CDR2 SYGVKD, per germline. Trimming cost V 3 bases and J 0 bases, with 6 bases left between them. This CDR3 reads CAISEYNSGNTIYF. In nucleotides, the CDR3 is TGTGCCATCAGTGAATACAACTCTGGAAACACCATATATTTT.

This chain joins TRBV13 and TRBJ1-2, with D possibly TRBD1 on 6 matching bases. The V end lost 5 bases, the J end lost 3 bases, and 13 bases lay between the germline ends. Germline CDR1 PRHDT, CDR2 FYEKMQ (reference sequence). The CDR3 consists of 14 residues. CDR3 DNA: TGTGCCAGCAGCCCCGGACAGACTTACTATGGCTACACCTTC. Translating gives CASSPGQTYYGYTF.

The J gene is TRBJ2-2, the V gene TRBV2; perhaps TRBD2 as D (6 bases). There are 15 residues in the CDR3. From germline, CDR1 is SNHLY and CDR2 FYNNEI. V shed 2 bases and J shed 1 base, with 8 bases lying between them. The CDR3 sequence: CASSELRGNTGELFF. CDR3 in DNA: TGTGCCAGCAGTGAATTGCGGGGGAACACCGGGGAGCTGTTTTTT.

The chain has TRBV12-3 or TRBV12-4 and TRBJ1-6; D is unclear. V lost 5 bases and J 14 bases, leaving 10 bases between the germline ends. The CDR3 has 11 residues. The CDR3 nucleotides read TGTGCCAGCAGTACCTCCCCGACCCTCCACTTT. It specifies CASSTSPTLHF.

This chain joins TRBV6-2 or TRBV6-3 and TRBJ2-1; tentative D call: TRBD1 (5 bases). With 5 bases removed from V and 9 bases from J, the gap between germline ends came to 23 bases. The CDR3 consists of 16 residues. Germline loops: CDR1 MNHEY, CDR2 SVGEGT. The CDR3 nucleotides are TGTGCCAGCAGTCGACTTACAGGAGCTGACCCGGGTGAGCAGTTCTTC. Translated: CASSRLTGADPGEQFF.

V usage is TRBV19 and J usage is TRBJ2-2; 14 bases line up with TRBD2. This CDR3 contains 17 residues. Unmatched junction bases numbered 6, after V lost 7 bases and J lost 2 bases. Germline V CDR1 and CDR2: LNHDA, SQIVND (reference sequence). The CDR3 is CASKPGLAGANTGELFF. The CDR3 DNA sequence: TGTGCCAGTAAGCCGGGACTAGCGGGGGCAAACACCGGGGAGCTGTTTTTT.

This sequence joins TRBV10-3 and TRBJ2-7; 12 positions match TRBD2. CDR1 is ENHRY and CDR2 is SYGVKD in the germline V gene. Unmatched junction bases numbered 11, after V lost 8 bases and J lost 12 bases. This CDR3 is 13 amino acids long. The CDR3 loop is CAIRGPSGGAWYF. The CDR3 nucleotides are TGTGCCATCCGGGGTCCTAGCGGGGGGGCCTGGTACTTC.

This clone was observed once. The genes are TRBV5-1 and TRBJ2-5; weak D call: TRBD2 (6 bases). Trimming shortened V by 3 bases and J by 2 bases, and 14 bases separated the two germline ends. In germline, CDR1 is SGHRS, CDR2 YFSETQ. The CDR3 totals 15 residues. The CDR3 coding sequence is TGCGCCAGCAGCTCCACGCGGGGCCTACAAGAGACCCAGTACTTC. It specifies CASSSTRGLQETQYF. Based on the CDR3 plus reference TRBV5-1 and TRBJ2-5, the full variable domain is KAGVTQTPRYLIKTRGQQVTLSCSPISGHRSVSWYQQTPGQGLQFLFEYFSETQRNKGNFPGRFSGRQFSNSRSEMNVSTLELGDSALYLCASSSTRGLQETQYFGPGTRLLVL.

This clone has a handful of counts. The chain carries TRBV19 and TRBJ1-2; D not certain. Germline assignment: CDR1 LNHDA and CDR2 SQIVND (reference sequence). V lost 4 bases to trimming and J lost 7 bases, with 19 bases between them. This CDR3 has 15 residues. CDR3 DNA sequence: TGTGCCAGTAGTAAGGTGGACTCACCATTCGGTGGCTACACCTTC. This sequence encodes CASSKVDSPFGGYTF. Looking up the rest from reference TRBV19 and TRBJ1-2 gives the full variable domain: DGGITQSPKYLFRKEGQNVTLSCEQNLNHDAMYWYRQDPGQGLRLIYYSQIVNDFQKGDIAEGYSVSREKKESFPLTVTSAQKNPTAFYLCASSKVDSPFGGYTFGSGTRLTVV.

The rearrangement links TRBV10-3 to TRBJ2-7; the match to TRBD1 covers 7 bases. Germline CDR1 and CDR2: ENHRY and SYGVKD. V lost 2 bases to trimming and J lost 6 bases; unmatched junction nucleotides: 7. This CDR3 has 14 residues. CDR3 bases: TGTGCCATCAGTGAGACCTCGACAGGGTCCGAGCAGTACTTC. This encodes CAISETSTGSEQYF.

The CDR3 DNA follows: TGTGCCAGTAGTATAGGGGGAGCGGAGACCCAGTACTTC. As protein: CASSIGGAETQYF. The chain is built from TRBV19 and TRBJ2-5, with a tentative D call TRBD2 (5 bases). The CDR3 loop spans 13 amino acids. V lost 1 base and J 5 bases, leaving 8 bases between the germline ends. Germline V lookup: CDR1 LNHDA, CDR2 SQIVND (reference sequence). Full variable domain (remainder filled in from reference TRBV19 and TRBJ2-5): DGGITQSPKYLFRKEGQNVTLSCEQNLNHDAMYWYRQDPGQGLRLIYYSQIVNDFQKGDIAEGYSVSREKKESFPLTVTSAQKNPTAFYLCASSIGGAETQYFGPGTRLLVL.

The V call is TRBV30, the J call TRBJ1-6; a weak D match, TRBD1 (6 bases). CDR3 size: 13 residues. Germline assignment: CDR1 GTSNPN and CDR2 SVGIG (reference sequence). Trimming pared 8 bases from V and 7 bases from J, leaving 15 bases between. The CDR3 sequence: CAGHREYNSPLHF. In nucleotides, the CDR3 is TGTGCCGGACACAGGGAGTACAATTCACCCCTCCACTTT. The variable domain in full, completed from reference TRBV30 and TRBJ1-6, reads SQTIHQWPATLVQPVGSPLSLECTVEGTSNPNLYWYRQAAGRGLQLLFYSVGIGQISSEVPQNLSASRPQDRQFILSSKKLLLSDSGFYLCAGHREYNSPLHFGNGTRLTVT.

The rearrangement uses TRBV6-2 or TRBV6-3 and TRBJ1-2; no clear D. The CDR3 covers 12 residues. Germline loops: CDR1 MNHEY, CDR2 SVGEGT. Trimming cost V 2 bases and J 8 bases, with 9 bases left between them. In DNA, the CDR3 is TGTGCCAGCAGTTACCTTGGTAACGGCTACACCTTC. Its protein product is CASSYLGNGYTF.

J is TRBJ1-1 and V is TRBV6-5; D unclear. This CDR3 has 12 amino acids. Germline lookup yields CDR1 MNHEY and CDR2 SVGAGI. Trimming took off 6 bases at V and 7 bases at J, with 12 bases between the two ends. The CDR3, as DNA: TGTGCCAGCAGGGGAGATAGGGATGAAGCTTTCTTT. Translated: CASRGDRDEAFF.

This rearrangement joins TRBV7-9 to TRBJ2-7; D is perhaps TRBD2 (5 bases). CDR1 and CDR2 from the germline V gene are SEHNR and FQNEAQ (reference sequence). Trimming removed 5 bases at V and 2 bases at J, with 7 bases between. This CDR3 has 12 residues. In DNA, the CDR3 is TGTGCCAGCAGCAACGGGGCCTACGAGCAGTACTTC. Translation: CASSNGAYEQYF.

The chain employs TRBV18 and TRBJ1-1; perhaps TRBD1 as D (5 bases). V lost 0 bases and J lost 1, with 12 bases in between. The CDR3 covers 16 residues. Germline assignment: CDR1 KGHSH and CDR2 LQKENI. The CDR3 sequence is CASSPPLTTENTEAFF. The CDR3 nucleotides are TGTGCCAGCTCACCACCCCTTACGACAGAGAACACTGAAGCTTTCTTT.

This chain connects TRBV7-8 to TRBJ1-6; weak D call: TRBD1 (6 bases). Trimming took 5 bases from V and 1 from J, leaving 15 bases between them. Germline assignment: CDR1 SGHVS and CDR2 FQNEAQ. There are 17 residues in the CDR3. CDR3 loop: CASSPRRGLSYNSPLHF. CDR3 DNA sequence: TGTGCCAGCAGCCCTAGGAGGGGGTTGTCCTATAATTCACCCCTCCACTTT.

This clone was seen only once. V usage is TRBV5-1 and J usage is TRBJ1-1, with D uncertain. The CDR3 runs 13 residues. CDR1 is SGHRS, CDR2 YFSETQ, per germline. The V and J ends lost 0 bases and 3 bases respectively, with 6 bases between them. The DNA of the CDR3 is TGCGCCAGCAGCTTGGGACGCGACACTGAAGCTTTCTTT. This gives the protein CASSLGRDTEAFF.

This chain connects TRBV19 to TRBJ2-3; D not certain. Trimming took off 6 bases at V and 0 bases at J, with 10 bases between the two ends. This CDR3 has 14 amino acids. The germline gives CDR1 LNHDA, CDR2 SQIVND (reference sequence). The CDR3: CASRFDTSTDTQYF. The CDR3 DNA reads as TGTGCCAGTAGGTTCGACACAAGCACAGATACGCAGTATTTT.

The chain couples TRBV11-2 to TRBJ2-7; 9 nucleotides match TRBD1. V shed 5 bases, J shed 3 bases, and the junction held 11 bases outside the gene matches. Germline V gene sequence: CDR1 SGHAT, CDR2 FQNNGV. The CDR3 covers 16 residues. The CDR3 nucleotides are TGTGCCAGCAGCCTACTACAGGGGGCGATTGTCTACGAGCAGTACTTC. Translation gives CASSLLQGAIVYEQYF.